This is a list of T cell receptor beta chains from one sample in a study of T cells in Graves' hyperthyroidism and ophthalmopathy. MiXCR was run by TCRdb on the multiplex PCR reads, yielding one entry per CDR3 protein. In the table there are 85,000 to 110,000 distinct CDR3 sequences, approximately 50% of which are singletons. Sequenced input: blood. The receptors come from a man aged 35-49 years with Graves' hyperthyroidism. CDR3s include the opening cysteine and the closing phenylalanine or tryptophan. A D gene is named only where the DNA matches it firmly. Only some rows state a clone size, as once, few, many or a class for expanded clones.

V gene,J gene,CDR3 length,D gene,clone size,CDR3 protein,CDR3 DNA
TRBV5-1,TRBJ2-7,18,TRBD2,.,CASSGGISGRAVSYGQYF,TGCGCCAGCAGCGGAGGCATTAGCGGGAGGGCCGTCTCCTACGGGCAATACTTC
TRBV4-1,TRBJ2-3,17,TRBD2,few,CASSHGTSGSSTDTQYF,TGCGCCAGCAGCCATGGGACTAGCGGGTCTAGCACAGATACGCAGTATTTT
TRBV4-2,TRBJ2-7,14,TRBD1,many,CASSRGQGLYEQYF,TGTGCCAGCAGCCGGGGACAGGGGCTCTACGAGCAGTACTTC
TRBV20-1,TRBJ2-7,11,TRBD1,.,CSAPTGAEQYF,TGCAGTGCTCCGACAGGGGCCGAGCAGTACTTC
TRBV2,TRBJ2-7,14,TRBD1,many,CATRPGQGPYEQYF,TGTGCCACCCGACCGGGACAGGGACCCTACGAGCAGTACTTC
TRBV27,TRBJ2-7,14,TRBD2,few,CASSSLAGGYEQYF,TGTGCCAGCAGTTCATTAGCGGGGGGTTACGAGCAGTACTTC
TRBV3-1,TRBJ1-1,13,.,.,CASSLAWGTEAFF,TGTGCCAGCAGCCTCGCGTGGGGCACTGAAGCTTTCTTT
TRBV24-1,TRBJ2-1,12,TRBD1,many,CAIAQGAGEQFF,TGTGCCATCGCGCAGGGGGCAGGTGAGCAGTTCTTC
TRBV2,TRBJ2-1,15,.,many,CASSEGSVAYNEQFF,TGTGCCAGCAGTGAAGGTAGCGTAGCCTACAATGAGCAGTTCTTC
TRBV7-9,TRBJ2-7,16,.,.,CASSLGLRQPPYEQYF,TGTGCCAGCAGCTTAGGTCTCCGGCAGCCTCCGTACGAGCAGTACTTC
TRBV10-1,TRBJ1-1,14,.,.,CAGPDRAMNTVAFF,TGCGCCGGCCCGGACAGAGCGATGAACACTGTAGCTTTCTTT
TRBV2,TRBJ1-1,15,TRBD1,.,CASRVTGGAGTEAFF,TGTGCCAGCAGGGTGACAGGGGGCGCCGGCACTGAAGCTTTCTTT
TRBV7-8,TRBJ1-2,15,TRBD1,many,CASSLGTGGIYGYTF,TGTGCCAGCAGCCTCGGGACAGGGGGAATCTATGGCTACACCTTC
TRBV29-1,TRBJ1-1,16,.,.,CSVEGLAGGPNTEAFF,TGCAGCGTCGAGGGACTAGCGGGAGGGCCGAACACTGAAGCTTTCTTT
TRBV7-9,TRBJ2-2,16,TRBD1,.,CASSLARDRGQEELFF,TGTGCCAGCAGCTTAGCGCGTGACAGGGGGCAAGAAGAGCTGTTTTTT
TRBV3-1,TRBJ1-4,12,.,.,CASSQGKEKLFF,TGTGCCAGCAGCCAAGGGAAAGAAAAACTGTTTTTT
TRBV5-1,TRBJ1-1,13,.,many,CASRGLMNTEAFF,TGCGCCAGCAGAGGGCTCATGAACACTGAAGCTTTCTTT
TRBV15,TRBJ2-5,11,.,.,CARTAEVTQYF,TGTGCCCGGACCGCGGAAGTGACCCAGTACTTC
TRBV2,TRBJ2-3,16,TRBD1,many,CASSVFGTGGTDTQYF,TGTGCCAGCAGTGTTTTTGGGACAGGGGGCACAGATACGCAGTATTTT
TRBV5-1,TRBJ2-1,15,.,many,CASSPRLPRDNEQFF,TGCGCCAGCAGCCCCCGACTACCCCGGGACAATGAGCAGTTCTTC
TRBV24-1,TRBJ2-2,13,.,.,CATSSSAGGELLF,TGCGCCACCAGTTCCTCAGCGGGCGGGGAGCTGCTTTTT
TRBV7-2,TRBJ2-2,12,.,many,CASSLGTGELFF,TGTGCCAGCAGCTTGGGCACCGGGGAGCTGTTTTTT
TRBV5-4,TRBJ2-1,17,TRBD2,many,CASSPGVAGGQSNEQFF,TGTGCCAGCAGCCCTGGGGTAGCGGGAGGCCAAAGCAATGAGCAGTTCTTC
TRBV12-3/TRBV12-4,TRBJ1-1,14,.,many,CASSFGLGFTEAFF,TGTGCCAGCAGTTTTGGGTTGGGCTTTACTGAAGCTTTCTTT
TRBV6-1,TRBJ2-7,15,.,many,CASTVNGDISYEQYF,TGTGCCAGCACAGTGAACGGGGACATTTCCTACGAGCAGTACTTC
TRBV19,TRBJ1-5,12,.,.,CASSIREQPRHF,TGTGCCAGTAGTATCCGGGAACAGCCCCGGCATTTC
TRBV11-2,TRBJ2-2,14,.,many,CASSLDLGTGELFF,TGTGCCAGCAGCTTAGACCTTGGAACCGGGGAGCTGTTTTTT
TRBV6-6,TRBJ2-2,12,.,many,CASSPASGELFF,TGTGCCAGCAGTCCTGCATCCGGGGAGCTGTTTTTT
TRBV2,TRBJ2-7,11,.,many,CASSETYEQYF,TGTGCCAGCAGTGAGACCTACGAGCAGTACTTC
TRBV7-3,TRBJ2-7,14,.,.,CASSLMGTGDQRYF,TGTGCCAGCAGCTTGATGGGGACTGGGGATCAGCGGTACTTC
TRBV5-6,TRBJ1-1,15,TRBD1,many,CASSLTGEWYTEAFF,TGTGCCAGCAGCTTGACAGGGGAATGGTACACTGAAGCTTTCTTT
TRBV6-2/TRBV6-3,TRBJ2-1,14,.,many,CASSFSRDYNEQFF,TGTGCCAGCAGTTTCAGTCGGGACTACAATGAGCAGTTCTTC
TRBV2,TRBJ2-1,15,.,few,CASSFQRTPYNEQFF,TGTGCCAGCAGTTTCCAAAGGACGCCCTACAATGAGCAGTTCTTC
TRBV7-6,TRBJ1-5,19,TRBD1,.,CASNDTRDRASRGYQPQHF,TGTGCCAGCAACGACACCCGGGACAGGGCGTCGAGGGGATATCAGCCCCAGCATTTT
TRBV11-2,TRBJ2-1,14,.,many,CASSLASSYNEQFF,TGTGCCAGCAGCTTGGCTAGCTCCTACAATGAGCAGTTCTTC
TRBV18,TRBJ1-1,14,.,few,CASSSGPVNTEAFF,TGTGCCAGCTCATCGGGACCGGTGAACACTGAAGCTTTCTTT
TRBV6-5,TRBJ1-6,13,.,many,CASSRDRIQPLHF,TGTGCCAGCAGTAGAGACAGGATCCAACCCCTCCACTTT
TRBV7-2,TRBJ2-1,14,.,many,CASSPRTAYNEQFF,TGTGCCAGCAGCCCCCGGACAGCCTACAATGAGCAGTTCTTC
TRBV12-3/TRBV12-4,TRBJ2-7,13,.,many,CASSDREGYEQYF,TGTGCCAGCAGTGACAGGGAGGGCTACGAGCAGTACTTC
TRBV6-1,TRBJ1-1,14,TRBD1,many,CASSGTGISTEAFF,TGTGCCAGCAGTGGGACAGGGATAAGCACTGAAGCTTTCTTT
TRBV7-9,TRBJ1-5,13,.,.,CASSQGAAQPQHF,TGTGCCAGCAGCCAAGGAGCCGCTCAGCCCCAGCATTTT